The clone carrying this TCR beta chain was seen more than once but under ten times. Other DNA sequences in the same sample also yield this CDR3. The sample comes from a study of blood T cell repertoires in COVID-19. In the original workflow: For nucleated cells, counts were estimated from reference gene primer amplification. The method was immunoSEQ multiplex PCR; TCRdb's version includes in-frame clones alone and lacks a portion of them. The V and J calls and the clone size are those of that table, but D and trimming were determined from the DNA. This sample yields fewer than 75,000 clones, of which roughly three quarters are seen a single time; roughly 3.2% belongs to the top ten. Looked up from germline, CDR1 is SEHNR and CDR2 is FQNEAQ (reference sequence). The CDR3 has 13 residues. V dropped 4 bases and J dropped 1 base, with 7 bases sitting between them.

The TCR originated in a man aged 60 to 75 with acute or convalescent COVID-19. J is TRBJ1-1 and V is TRBV7-9; tentative D call: TRBD1 (5 bases). The sequenced material came from peripheral blood. CDR3 DNA: TGTGCCAGCAGCTCTCAGGGGAACACTGAAGCTTTCTTT. This encodes CASSSQGNTEAFF.